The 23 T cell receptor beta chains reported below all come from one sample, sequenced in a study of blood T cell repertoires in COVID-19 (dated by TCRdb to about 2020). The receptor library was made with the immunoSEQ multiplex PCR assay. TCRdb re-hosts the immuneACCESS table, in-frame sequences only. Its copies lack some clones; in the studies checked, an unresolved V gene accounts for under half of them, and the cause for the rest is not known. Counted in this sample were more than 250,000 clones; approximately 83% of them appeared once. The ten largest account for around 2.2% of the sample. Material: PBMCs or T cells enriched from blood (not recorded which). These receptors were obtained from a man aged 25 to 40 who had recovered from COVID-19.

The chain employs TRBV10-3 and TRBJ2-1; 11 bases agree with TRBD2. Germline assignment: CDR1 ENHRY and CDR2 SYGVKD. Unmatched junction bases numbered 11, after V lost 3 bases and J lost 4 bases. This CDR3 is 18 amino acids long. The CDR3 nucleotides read TGTGCCATCAGTGATCCGGGACTAGCGGACCTCAATTACAATGAGCAGTTCTTC. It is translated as CAISDPGLADLNYNEQFF.

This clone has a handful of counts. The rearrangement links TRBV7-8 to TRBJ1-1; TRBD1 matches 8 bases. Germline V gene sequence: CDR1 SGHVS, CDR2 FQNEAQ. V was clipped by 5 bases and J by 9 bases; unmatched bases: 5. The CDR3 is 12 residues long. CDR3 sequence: CASSHRDRQAFF. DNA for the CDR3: TGTGCCAGCAGCCACAGGGACAGGCAAGCTTTCTTT.

The CDR3 reads CASSHAGKNTEAFF. As DNA, the CDR3 is TGTGCCAGCAGCCACGCAGGGAAGAACACTGAAGCTTTCTTT. V is TRBV3-1 (or the pseudogene TRBV3-2) and J is TRBJ1-1; D may be TRBD1 (5 bases). Per the germline V gene, CDR1 is LGHDT and CDR2 is YNNKEL (reference sequence). CDR3 length equals 14 residues. V gave up 3 bases and J gave up 1 base, with 9 bases separating them.

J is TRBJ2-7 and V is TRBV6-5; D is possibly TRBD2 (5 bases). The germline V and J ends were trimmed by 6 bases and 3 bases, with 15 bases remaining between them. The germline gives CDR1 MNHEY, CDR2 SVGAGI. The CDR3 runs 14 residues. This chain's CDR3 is CASSPSGIGYEQYF. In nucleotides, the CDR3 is TGTGCCAGCAGCCCATCGGGGATCGGCTACGAGCAGTACTTC.

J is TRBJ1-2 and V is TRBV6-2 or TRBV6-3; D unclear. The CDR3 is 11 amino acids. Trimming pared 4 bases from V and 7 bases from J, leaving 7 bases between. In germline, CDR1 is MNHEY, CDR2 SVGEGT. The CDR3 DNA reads TGTGCCAGCAGTTCCACGCGTGGCTACACCTTC. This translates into CASSSTRGYTF.

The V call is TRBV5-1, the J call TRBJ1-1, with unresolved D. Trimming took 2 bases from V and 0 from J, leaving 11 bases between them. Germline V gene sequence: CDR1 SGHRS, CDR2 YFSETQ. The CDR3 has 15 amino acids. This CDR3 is CASSFVEGMNTEAFF. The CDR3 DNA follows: TGCGCCAGCAGCTTCGTCGAGGGTATGAACACTGAAGCTTTCTTT.

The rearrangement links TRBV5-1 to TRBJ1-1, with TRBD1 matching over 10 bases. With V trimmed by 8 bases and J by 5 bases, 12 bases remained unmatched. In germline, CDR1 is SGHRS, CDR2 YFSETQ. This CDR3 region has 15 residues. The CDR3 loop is CASRSSGTGVTEAFF. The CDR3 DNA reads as TGCGCCAGTAGAAGTTCCGGGACAGGGGTGACTGAAGCTTTCTTT.

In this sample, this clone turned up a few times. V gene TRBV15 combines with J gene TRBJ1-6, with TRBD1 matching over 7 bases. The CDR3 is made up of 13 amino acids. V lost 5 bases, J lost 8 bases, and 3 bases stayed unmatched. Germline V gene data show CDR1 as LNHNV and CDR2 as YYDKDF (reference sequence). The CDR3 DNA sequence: TGTGCCACCAGCGAAGACAGGGATTCACCCCTCCACTTT. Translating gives CATSEDRDSPLHF.

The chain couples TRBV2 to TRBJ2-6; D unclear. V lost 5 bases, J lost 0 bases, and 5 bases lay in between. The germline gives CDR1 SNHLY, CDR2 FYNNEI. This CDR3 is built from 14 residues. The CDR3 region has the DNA TGTGCCAGCAGTATCGGCTCTGGGGCCAACGTCCTGACTTTC. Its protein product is CASSIGSGANVLTF. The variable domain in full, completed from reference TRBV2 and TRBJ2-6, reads EPEVTQTPSHQVTQMGQEVILRCVPISNHLYFYWYRQILGQKVEFLVSFYNNEISEKSEIFDDQFSVERPDGSNFTLKIRSTKLEDSAMYFCASSIGSGANVLTFGAGSRLTVL.

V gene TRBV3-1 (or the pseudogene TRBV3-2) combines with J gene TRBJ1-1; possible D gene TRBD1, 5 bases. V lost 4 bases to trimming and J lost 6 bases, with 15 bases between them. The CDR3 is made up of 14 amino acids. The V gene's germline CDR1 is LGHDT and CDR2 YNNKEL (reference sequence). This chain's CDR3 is CASSPPAGFSEAFF. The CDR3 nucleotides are TGTGCCAGCAGCCCCCCCGCAGGGTTCTCTGAAGCTTTCTTT.

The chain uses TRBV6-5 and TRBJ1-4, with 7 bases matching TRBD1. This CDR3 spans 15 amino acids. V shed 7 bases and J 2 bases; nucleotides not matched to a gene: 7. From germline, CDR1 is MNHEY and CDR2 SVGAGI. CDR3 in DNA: TGTGCCAGCACCCGTTCGGGACAGACTAATGAAAAACTGTTTTTT. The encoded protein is CASTRSGQTNEKLFF.

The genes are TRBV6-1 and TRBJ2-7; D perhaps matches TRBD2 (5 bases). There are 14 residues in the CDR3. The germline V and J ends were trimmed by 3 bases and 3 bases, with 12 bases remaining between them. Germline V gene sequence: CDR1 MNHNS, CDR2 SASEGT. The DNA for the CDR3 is TGTGCCAGCAGTGACGCCCTAGCCGGCTACGAGCAGTACTTC. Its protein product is CASSDALAGYEQYF.

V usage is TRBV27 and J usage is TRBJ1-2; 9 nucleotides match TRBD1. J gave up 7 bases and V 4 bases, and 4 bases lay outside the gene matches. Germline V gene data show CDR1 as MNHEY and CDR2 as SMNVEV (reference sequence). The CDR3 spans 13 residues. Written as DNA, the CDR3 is TGTGCCAGCAGTTCACGGGACAGGGTTGGCTACACCTTC. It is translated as CASSSRDRVGYTF.

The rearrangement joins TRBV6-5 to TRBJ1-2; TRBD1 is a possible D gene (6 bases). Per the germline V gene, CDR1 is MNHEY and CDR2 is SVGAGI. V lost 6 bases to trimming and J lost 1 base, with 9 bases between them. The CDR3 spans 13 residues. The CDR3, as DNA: TGTGCCAGCAGACGGACAGTTAACTATGGCTACACCTTC. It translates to CASRRTVNYGYTF.

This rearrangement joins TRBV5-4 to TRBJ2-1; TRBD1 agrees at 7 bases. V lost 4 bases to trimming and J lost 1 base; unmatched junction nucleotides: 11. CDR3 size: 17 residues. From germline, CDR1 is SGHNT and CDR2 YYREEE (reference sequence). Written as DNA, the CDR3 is TGTGCCAGCAGCGCCCACAGGGGTAGGTTATCCTACAATGAGCAGTTCTTC. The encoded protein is CASSAHRGRLSYNEQFF.

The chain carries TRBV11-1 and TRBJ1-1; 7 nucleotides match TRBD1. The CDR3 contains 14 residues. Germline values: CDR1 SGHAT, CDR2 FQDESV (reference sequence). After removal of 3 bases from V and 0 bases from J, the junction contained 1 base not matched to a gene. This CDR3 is CASSLTGMNTEAFF. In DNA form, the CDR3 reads TGTGCCAGCAGCTTGACAGGGATGAACACTGAAGCTTTCTTT.

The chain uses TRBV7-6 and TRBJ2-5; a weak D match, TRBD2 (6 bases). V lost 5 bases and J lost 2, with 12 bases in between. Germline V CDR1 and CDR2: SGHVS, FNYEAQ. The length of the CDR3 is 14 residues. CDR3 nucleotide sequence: TGTGCCAGCAGCAGGGACTTGCAACAAGAGACCCAGTACTTC. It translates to CASSRDLQQETQYF.

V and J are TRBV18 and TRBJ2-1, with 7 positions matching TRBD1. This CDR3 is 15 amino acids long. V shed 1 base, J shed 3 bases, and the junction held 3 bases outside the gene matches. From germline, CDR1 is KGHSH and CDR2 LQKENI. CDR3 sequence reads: CASSPQGAGYNEQFF. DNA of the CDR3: TGTGCCAGCTCACCACAGGGGGCGGGCTACAATGAGCAGTTCTTC.

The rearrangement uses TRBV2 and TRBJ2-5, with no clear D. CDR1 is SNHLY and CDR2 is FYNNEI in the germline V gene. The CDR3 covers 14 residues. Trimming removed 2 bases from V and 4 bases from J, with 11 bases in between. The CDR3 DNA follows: TGTGCCAGCAGTGAACCCCCCCTAGGAGAGACCCAGTACTTC. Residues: CASSEPPLGETQYF.

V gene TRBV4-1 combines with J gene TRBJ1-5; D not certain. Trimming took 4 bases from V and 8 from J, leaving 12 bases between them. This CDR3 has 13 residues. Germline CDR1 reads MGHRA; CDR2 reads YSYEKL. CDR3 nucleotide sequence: TGCGCCAGCAGCCTCGATAACGAGGAGCCCCAGCATTTT. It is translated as CASSLDNEEPQHF.

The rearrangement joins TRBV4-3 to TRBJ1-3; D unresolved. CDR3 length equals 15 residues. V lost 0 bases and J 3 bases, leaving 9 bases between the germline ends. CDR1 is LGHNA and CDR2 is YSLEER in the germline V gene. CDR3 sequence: CASSQELLNGNTIYF. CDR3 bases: TGCGCCAGCAGCCAAGAGCTGCTAAATGGAAACACCATATATTTT.

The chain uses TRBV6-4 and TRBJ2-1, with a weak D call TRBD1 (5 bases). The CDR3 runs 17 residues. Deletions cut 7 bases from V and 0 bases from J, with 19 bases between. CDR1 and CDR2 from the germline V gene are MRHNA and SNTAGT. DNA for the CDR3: TGTGCCAGCATCACTCCTCGACAGACCAGCTCCTACAATGAGCAGTTCTTC. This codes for CASITPRQTSSYNEQFF.

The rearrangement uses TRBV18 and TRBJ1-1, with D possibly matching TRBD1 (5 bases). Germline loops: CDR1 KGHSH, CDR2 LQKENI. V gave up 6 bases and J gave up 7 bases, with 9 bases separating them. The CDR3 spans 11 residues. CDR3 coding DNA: TGTGCCAGCTCCGGAGACAGTGAAGCTTTCTTT. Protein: CASSGDSEAFF. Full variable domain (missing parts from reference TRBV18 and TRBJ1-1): NAGVMQNPRHLVRRRGQEARLRCSPMKGHSHVYWYRQLPEEGLKFMVYLQKENIIDESGMPKERFSAEFPKEGPSILRIQQVVRGDSAAYFCASSGDSEAFFGQGTRLTVV.